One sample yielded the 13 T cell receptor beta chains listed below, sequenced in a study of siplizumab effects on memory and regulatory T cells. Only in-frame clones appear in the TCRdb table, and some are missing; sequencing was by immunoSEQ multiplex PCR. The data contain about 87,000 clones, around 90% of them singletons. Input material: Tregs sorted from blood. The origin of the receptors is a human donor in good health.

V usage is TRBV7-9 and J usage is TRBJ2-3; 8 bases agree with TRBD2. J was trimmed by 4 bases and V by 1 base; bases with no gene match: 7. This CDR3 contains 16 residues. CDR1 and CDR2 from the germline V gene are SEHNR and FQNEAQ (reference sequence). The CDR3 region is CASSLGRGGLSDTQYF. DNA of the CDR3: TGTGCCAGCAGCTTAGGTCGCGGGGGGTTGTCAGATACGCAGTATTTT.

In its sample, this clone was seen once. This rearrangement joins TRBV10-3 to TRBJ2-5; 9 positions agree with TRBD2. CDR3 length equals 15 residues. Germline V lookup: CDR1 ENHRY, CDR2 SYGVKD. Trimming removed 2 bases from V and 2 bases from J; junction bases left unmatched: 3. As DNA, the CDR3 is TGTGCCATCAGTGAGCCTAGCGGGGCTCAAGAGACCCAGTACTTC. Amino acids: CAISEPSGAQETQYF.

The CDR3 region has the DNA TGTGCCAGCAGCTCCCAGCGGGGGGCCTACGAGCAGTACTTC. This codes for CASSSQRGAYEQYF. This sequence joins TRBV7-9 and TRBJ2-7, with 9 bases identical to TRBD2. The CDR3 is 14 amino acids. After removal of 4 bases from V and 2 bases from J, the junction contained 3 bases not matched to a gene. CDR1 is SEHNR and CDR2 is FQNEAQ in the germline V gene (reference sequence).

This chain's CDR3 is CASSAKRGGKGPQYF. The CDR3 nucleotides are TGTGCCAGTAGCGCCAAGCGGGGGGGCAAGGGGCCGCAGTATTTT. This chain joins TRBV19 and TRBJ2-3; 10 bases match TRBD2. CDR1 is LNHDA, CDR2 SQIVND, per germline (reference sequence). The CDR3 is made up of 15 amino acids. J lost 10 bases, V lost 6 bases, and 13 bases had no gene match.

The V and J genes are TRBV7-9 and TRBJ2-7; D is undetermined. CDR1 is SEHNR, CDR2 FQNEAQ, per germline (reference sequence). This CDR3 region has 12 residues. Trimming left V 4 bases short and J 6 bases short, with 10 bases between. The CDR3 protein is CASSYGFREQYF. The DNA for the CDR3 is TGTGCCAGCAGCTACGGGTTCCGCGAGCAGTACTTC.

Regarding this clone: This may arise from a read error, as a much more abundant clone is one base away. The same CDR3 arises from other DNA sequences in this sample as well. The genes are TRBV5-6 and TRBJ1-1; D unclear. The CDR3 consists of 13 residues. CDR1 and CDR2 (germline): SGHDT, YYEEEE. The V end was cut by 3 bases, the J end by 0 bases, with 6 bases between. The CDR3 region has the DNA TGTGCCAGCAGCTCACCAGTGAACACTGAAGCTTTCTTT. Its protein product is CASSSPVNTEAFF.

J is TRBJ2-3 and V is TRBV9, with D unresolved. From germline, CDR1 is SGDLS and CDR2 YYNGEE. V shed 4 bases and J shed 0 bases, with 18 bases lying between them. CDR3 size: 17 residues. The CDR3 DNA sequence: TGTGCCAGCAGCTCCCTGGGCTGGGTCGGAAGCACAGATACGCAGTATTTT. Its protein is CASSSLGWVGSTDTQYF.

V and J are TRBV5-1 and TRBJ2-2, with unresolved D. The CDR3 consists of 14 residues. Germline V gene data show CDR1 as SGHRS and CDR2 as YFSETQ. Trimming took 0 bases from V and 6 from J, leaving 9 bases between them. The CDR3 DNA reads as TGCGCCAGCAGCTTGGTGGGATCCGCCGGGGAGCTGTTTTTT. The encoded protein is CASSLVGSAGELFF.

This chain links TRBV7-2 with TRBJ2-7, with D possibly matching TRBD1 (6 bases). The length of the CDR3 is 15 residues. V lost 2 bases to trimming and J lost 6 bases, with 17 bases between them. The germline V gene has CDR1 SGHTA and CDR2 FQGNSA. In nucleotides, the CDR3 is TGTGCCAGCAGCTTACACCCAGGGGAATTAAGCGAGCAGTACTTC. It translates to CASSLHPGELSEQYF.

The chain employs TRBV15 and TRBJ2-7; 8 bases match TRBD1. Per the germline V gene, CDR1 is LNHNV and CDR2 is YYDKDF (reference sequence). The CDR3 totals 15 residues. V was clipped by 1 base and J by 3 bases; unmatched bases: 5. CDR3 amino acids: CATSRGRQGSYEQYF. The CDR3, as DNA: TGTGCCACCAGCAGAGGCCGACAGGGGAGCTACGAGCAGTACTTC.

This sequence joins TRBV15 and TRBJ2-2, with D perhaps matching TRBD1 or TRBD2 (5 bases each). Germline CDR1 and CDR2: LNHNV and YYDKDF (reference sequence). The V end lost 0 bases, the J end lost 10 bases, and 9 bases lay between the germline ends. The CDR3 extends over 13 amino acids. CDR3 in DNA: TGTGCCACCAGCAGAGATCCCGGGGCGGAGCTGTTTTTT. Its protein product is CATSRDPGAELFF.

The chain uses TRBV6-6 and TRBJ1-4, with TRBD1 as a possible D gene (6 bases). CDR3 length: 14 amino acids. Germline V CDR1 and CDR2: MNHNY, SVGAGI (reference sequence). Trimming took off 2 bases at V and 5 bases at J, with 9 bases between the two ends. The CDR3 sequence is CASSYGQINEKLFF. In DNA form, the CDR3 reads TGTGCCAGCAGTTACGGACAGATAAATGAAAAACTGTTTTTT.

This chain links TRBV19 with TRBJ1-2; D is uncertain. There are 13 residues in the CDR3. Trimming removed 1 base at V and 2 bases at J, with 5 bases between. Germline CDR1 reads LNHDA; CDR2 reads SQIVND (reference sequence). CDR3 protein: CASSIVANYGYTF. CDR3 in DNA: TGTGCCAGTAGTATAGTGGCGAACTATGGCTACACCTTC.